This TCR beta chain was recorded in a study of resident and recirculating memory T cells in vitiligo (dated by TCRdb to 2016 to 2019). With regard to the full study: For TCR beta sequencing, each of a few stable vitiligo patients provided PBMCs along with epidermis taken by shave biopsy from two lesional and two nonlesional sites. Without any cell sorting, samples were homogenized immediately before genomic DNA was extracted using the Qiagen DNeasy Blood & Tissue Kit. The human TCR beta sequencing was designed to test whether specific clones found in lesional vitiligo skin differed from the clones found in nonlesional skin and in blood. Results the study describes overall, beyond this receptor: Mechanistic studies in the future are needed to assess how much the detected T cell clones and the human Trm pools versus Tcm pools each contribute. No single dominant TCR clone was found, and clonality differed from one vitiligo lesion to another. Overlap and correlation analysis found no significant repertoire overlap between any two biopsies, even biopsies from the same patient, apart from each lesion compared with itself. TCR sequences were not found to be conserved across biopsy sites or patients, suggesting that different lesions are infiltrated by different T cell clones, a pattern described as private specificity.

Stable vitiligo was defined as no change in lesions over the previous 6 months. To qualify as stable, patients additionally needed to show no confetti depigmentation, which is a clinical sign of active vitiligo. Anyone who had been treated within the previous three months was excluded from the study. Ficoll density gradient centrifugation was used to isolate PBMCs from heparinized blood, after which the PBMCs were flash-frozen. The CDR1 and CDR2 encoded by the germline V gene are MNHEY and SVGAGI. Relative to germline, V is 0 bases shorter and J is 0 bases shorter, with 9 bases between their ends. The CDR3 holds 15 amino acids from the cysteine to the phenylalanine. CDR3 DNA only is kept here, 45 bases in frame from base 1. Remarks on this clone: Its antigen is currently not known. Base qualities were left out, and no much larger clone turns up one base away.

The immunoSEQ hsTCRB kit was used to amplify TCR beta chains from genomic DNA. Sequencing of TCR beta libraries was performed on an Illumina MiSeq instrument by the immunoSEQ service. The paper's data handling went like this. Repertoire data were analyzed with the immunoSEQ Analyzer. TCRdb carries this immuneACCESS record with in-frame sequences only. Its versions omit some clonotypes, under half of them owing to an unresolved V gene in the studies checked, with the rest unexplained. The V and J calls and the clone size are those of that table, but D and trimming were determined from the DNA. The sample yields 35,000 to 45,000 clones; around 90% were counted once. The top ten hold 4.5% of the sample.

The clonotype comes from a male donor with vitiligo. The sequence joins TRBV6-5 to TRBJ2-7; the D gene is perhaps TRBD2, from 5 matching bases. Sample: blood. CDR3 region: CASSYSSVPSYEQYF. Read as DNA, the sequence is TGTGCCAGCAGTTACTCTAGCGTACCCTCCTACGAGCAGTACTTC.